This T cell receptor beta chain is from a study of blood T cell repertoires in COVID-19. Overall study: The United States, Italy and Spain were the sources of the acute and convalescent COVID-19 samples. From T cells, B-cell-depleted T cells, or PBMCs came the material, which was cDNA or gDNA.

Authors' data handling: Estimated nucleated cell counts came from reference gene primer amplification. Assay used: immunoSEQ multiplex PCR; TCRdb lists only in-frame clones, some missing. That table gives V, J and clone size, and the DNA gave D and trimming. The repertoire consists of about 190,000 clones, with about nine tenths occurring once and the leading ten covering about 6.7%. Sequencing was performed on peripheral blood. The sequence came from a man between 40 and 49 years old with acute or convalescent COVID-19.

The CDR3 region is CASSRPTGPAFF. The DNA of the CDR3 is TGTGCCAGCAGTCGACCGACAGGGCCGGCTTTCTTT. The V gene is TRBV6-5, the J gene TRBJ1-1; 7 bases fit TRBD1. J gave up 11 bases and V 5 bases, and 8 bases lay outside the gene matches. Germline V gene data show CDR1 as MNHEY and CDR2 as SVGAGI. The CDR3 is 12 amino acids.